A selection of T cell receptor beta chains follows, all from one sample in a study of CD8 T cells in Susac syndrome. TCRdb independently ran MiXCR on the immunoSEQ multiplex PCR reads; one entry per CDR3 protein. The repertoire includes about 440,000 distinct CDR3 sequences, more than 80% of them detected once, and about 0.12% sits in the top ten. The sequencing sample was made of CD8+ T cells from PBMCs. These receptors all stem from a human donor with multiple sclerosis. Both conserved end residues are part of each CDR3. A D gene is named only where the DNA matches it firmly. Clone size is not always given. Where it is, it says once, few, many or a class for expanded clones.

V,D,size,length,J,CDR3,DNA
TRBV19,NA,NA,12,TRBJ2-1,CASNLGAGEQFF,TGTGCCAGTAATTTGGGGGCGGGTGAGCAGTTCTTC
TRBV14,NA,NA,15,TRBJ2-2,CASSQSEQNTGELFF,TGTGCCAGCAGCCAATCTGAACAGAACACCGGGGAGCTGTTTTTT
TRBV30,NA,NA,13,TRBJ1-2,CAWSVGTSYGYTF,TGTGCCTGGAGTGTAGGGACAAGCTATGGCTACACCTTC
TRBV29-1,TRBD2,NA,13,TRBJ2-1,CSVWTSGSGEQFF,TGCAGCGTTTGGACTAGCGGGAGTGGTGAGCAGTTCTTC
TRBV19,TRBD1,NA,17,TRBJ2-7,CASSLQGSGTASNEQYF,TGTGCCAGTAGCCTACAAGGCTCCGGGACAGCCTCCAACGAGCAGTACTTC
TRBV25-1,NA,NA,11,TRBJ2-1,CASGVIGEQFF,TGTGCCAGCGGCGTTATTGGTGAGCAGTTCTTC
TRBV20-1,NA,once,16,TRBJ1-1,CSARVGLTLSNTEAFF,TGCAGTGCTAGAGTCGGACTGACTCTTTCTAACACTGAAGCTTTCTTT
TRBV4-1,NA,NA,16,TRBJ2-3,CASSQDRGGSTDTQYF,TGCGCCAGCAGCCAAGATCGGGGCGGTAGCACAGATACGCAGTATTTT
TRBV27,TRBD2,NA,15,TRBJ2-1,CASSLGVLAENEQFF,TGTGCCAGCAGTTTAGGCGTACTAGCGGAAAATGAGCAGTTCTTC
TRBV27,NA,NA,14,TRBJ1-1,CASSSMTVYHEAFF,TGTGCCAGCAGTTCGATGACGGTTTATCATGAAGCTTTCTTT
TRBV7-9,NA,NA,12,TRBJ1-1,CASRGIDTEAFF,TGTGCCAGCAGGGGGATCGACACTGAAGCTTTCTTT
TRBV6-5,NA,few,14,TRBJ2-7,CASSIGPGTYEQYF,TGTGCCAGCAGTATAGGTCCAGGTACCTACGAGCAGTACTTC
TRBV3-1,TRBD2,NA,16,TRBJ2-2,CASSLAGGLGTGELFF,TGTGCCAGCAGCCTAGCGGGGGGGCTAGGCACCGGGGAGCTGTTTTTT
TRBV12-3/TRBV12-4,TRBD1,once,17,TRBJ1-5,CASSLADGQGQYQPQHF,TGTGCCAGCAGTTTAGCGGATGGACAGGGTCAATATCAGCCCCAGCATTTT
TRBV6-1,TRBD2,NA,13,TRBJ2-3,CASLAGGTDTQYF,TGTGCCAGTCTAGCGGGGGGCACAGATACGCAGTATTTT
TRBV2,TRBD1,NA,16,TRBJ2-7,CASSVQLGTGDYEQYF,TGTGCCAGCAGTGTCCAACTTGGGACAGGTGATTACGAGCAGTACTTC
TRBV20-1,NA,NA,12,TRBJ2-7,CSASGLFYEQYF,TGCAGTGCTTCGGGACTCTTCTACGAGCAGTACTTC
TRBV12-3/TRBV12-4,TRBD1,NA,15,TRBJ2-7,CASSSSTGVGYEQYF,TGTGCCAGCAGTTCCTCGACAGGGGTAGGTTACGAGCAGTACTTC
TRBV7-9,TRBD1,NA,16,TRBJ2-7,CASSPGRDRGPYEQYF,TGTGCCAGCAGCCCAGGGAGGGACAGGGGGCCCTACGAGCAGTACTTC
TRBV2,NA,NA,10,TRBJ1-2,CASSGYGYTF,TGTGCCAGCAGTGGCTATGGCTACACCTTC
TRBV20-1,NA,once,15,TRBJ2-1,CSARVSAQIYNEQFF,TGCAGTGCTAGAGTTAGCGCACAGATCTACAATGAGCAGTTCTTC
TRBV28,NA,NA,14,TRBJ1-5,CATRPAGIDQPQHF,TGTGCCACCCGACCGGCCGGGATTGATCAGCCCCAGCATTTT
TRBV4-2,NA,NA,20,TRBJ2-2,CASSQGVIGSGTPNTGELFF,TGTGCCAGCAGCCAAGGGGTGATAGGTAGCGGCACACCGAACACCGGGGAGCTGTTTTTT
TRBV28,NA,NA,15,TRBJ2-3,CASSRDIFYTDTQYF,TGTGCCAGCAGCCGGGACATTTTTTACACAGATACGCAGTATTTT
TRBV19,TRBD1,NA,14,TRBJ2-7,CASKPGTGFYEQYF,TGTGCCAGTAAACCCGGGACAGGGTTTTACGAGCAGTACTTC
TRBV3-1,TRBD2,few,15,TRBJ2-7,CASSYKGLASDEQYF,TGTGCCAGCAGCTACAAGGGACTAGCGAGCGACGAGCAGTACTTC
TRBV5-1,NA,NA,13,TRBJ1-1,CASSSPGADEAFF,TGCGCCAGCAGCTCCCCAGGGGCGGATGAAGCTTTCTTT
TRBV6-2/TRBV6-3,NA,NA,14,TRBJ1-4,CASSYSRDNEKLFF,TGTGCCAGCAGTTACTCTCGGGATAATGAAAAACTGTTTTTT
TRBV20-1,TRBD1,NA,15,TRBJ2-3,CSARRGGGLTDTQYF,TGCAGTGCTAGGAGAGGGGGCGGGTTGACAGATACGCAGTATTTT
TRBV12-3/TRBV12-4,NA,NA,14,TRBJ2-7,CASSPEGPSYEQYF,TGTGCCAGCAGCCCCGAAGGGCCTTCTTACGAGCAGTACTTC
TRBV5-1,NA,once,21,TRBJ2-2,CASSWTSLAELRMMNTGELFF,TGCGCCAGCAGCTGGACCTCATTAGCGGAGCTCCGCATGATGAACACCGGGGAGCTGTTTTTT
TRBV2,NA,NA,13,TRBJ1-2,CASRRGGIDGYTF,TGTGCCAGCAGGAGGGGAGGGATTGATGGCTACACCTTC
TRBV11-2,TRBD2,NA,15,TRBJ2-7,CASSLYSGPAYEQYF,TGTGCCAGCAGCTTATATAGCGGGCCAGCCTACGAGCAGTACTTC
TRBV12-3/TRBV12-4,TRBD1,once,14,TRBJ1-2,CASKGQAVSYGYTF,TGTGCCAGCAAGGGACAGGCCGTAAGCTATGGCTACACCTTC
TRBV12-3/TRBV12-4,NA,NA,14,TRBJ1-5,CASSTEGSNQPQHF,TGTGCCAGCAGCACGGAAGGTAGCAATCAGCCCCAGCATTTT
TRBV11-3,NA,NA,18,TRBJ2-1,CASSSFRGETVDYNEQFF,TGTGCCAGCAGCTCCTTCCGCGGGGAGACGGTGGACTACAATGAGCAGTTCTTC
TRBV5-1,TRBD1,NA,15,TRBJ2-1,CASSLGGQGNHEQFF,TGCGCCAGCAGCTTGGGAGGACAGGGTAACCATGAGCAGTTCTTC
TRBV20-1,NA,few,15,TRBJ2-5,CSAINPILYQETQYF,TGCAGTGCTATCAATCCGATCCTGTACCAAGAGACCCAGTACTTC
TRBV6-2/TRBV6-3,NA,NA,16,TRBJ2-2,CASSYPSGSYTGELFF,TGTGCCAGCAGTTACCCCAGTGGCAGCTACACCGGGGAGCTGTTTTTT
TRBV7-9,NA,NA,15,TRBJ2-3,CASSLEIGAQDTQYF,TGTGCCAGCAGCTTAGAGATAGGAGCCCAAGATACGCAGTATTTT